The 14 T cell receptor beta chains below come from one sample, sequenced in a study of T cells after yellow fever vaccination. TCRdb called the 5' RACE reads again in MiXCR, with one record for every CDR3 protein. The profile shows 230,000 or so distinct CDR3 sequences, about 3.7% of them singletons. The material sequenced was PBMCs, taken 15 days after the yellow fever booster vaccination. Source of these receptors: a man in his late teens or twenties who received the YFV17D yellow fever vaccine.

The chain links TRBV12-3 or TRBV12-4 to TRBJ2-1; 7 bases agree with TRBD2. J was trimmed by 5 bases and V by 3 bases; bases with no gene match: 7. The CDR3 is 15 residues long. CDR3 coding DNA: TGTGCCAGCAGTTTCCGGCGGGGGTCTAACAATGAGCAGTTCTTC. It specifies CASSFRRGSNNEQFF.

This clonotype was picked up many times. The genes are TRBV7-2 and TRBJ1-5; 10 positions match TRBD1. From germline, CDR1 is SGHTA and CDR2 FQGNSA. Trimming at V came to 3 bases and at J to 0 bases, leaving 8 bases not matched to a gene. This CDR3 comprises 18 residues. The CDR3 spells CASSLGQGILYSNQPQHF. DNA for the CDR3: TGTGCCAGCAGCTTGGGACAGGGGATCCTGTATAGCAATCAGCCCCAGCATTTT.

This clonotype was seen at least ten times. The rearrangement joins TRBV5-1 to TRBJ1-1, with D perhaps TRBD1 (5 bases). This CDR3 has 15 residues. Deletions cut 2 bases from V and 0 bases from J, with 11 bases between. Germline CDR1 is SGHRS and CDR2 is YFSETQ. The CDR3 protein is CASSLRGFVNTEAFF. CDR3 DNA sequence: TGCGCCAGCAGCTTAAGGGGTTTCGTGAACACTGAAGCTTTCTTT.

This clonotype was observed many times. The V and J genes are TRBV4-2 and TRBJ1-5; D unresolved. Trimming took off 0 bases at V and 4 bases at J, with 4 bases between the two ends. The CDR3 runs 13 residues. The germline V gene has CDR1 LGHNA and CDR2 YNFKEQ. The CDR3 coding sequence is TGTGCCAGCAGCCAAGATCTGAATCAGCCCCAGCATTTT. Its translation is CASSQDLNQPQHF.

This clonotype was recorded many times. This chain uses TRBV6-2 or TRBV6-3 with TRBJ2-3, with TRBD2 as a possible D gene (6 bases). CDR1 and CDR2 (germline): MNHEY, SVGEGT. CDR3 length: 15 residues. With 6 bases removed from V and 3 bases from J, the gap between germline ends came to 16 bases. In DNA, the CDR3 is TGTGCCAGCAGACCCCGCGGGGTGTCTACAGATACGCAGTATTTT. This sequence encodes CASRPRGVSTDTQYF.

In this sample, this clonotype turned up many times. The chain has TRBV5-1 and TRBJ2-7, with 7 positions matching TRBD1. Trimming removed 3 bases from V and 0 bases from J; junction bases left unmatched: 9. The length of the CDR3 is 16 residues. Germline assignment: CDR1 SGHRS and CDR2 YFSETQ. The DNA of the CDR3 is TGCGCCAGCAGCTCGCCCCGGGACAGCAGCTCCTACGAGCAGTACGTC. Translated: CASSSPRDSSSYEQYV.

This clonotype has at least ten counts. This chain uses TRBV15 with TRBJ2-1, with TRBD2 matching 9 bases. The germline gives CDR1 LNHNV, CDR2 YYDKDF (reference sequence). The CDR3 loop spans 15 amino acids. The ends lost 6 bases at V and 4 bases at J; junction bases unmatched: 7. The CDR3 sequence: CATSIRRGGYNEQFF. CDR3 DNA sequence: TGTGCCACCAGTATCCGGCGGGGGGGTTACAATGAGCAGTTCTTC.

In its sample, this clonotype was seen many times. The CDR3 DNA sequence: TGTGCCAGCAGCTCGACAGCCGGAGGAGGCTACACCTTC. It codes for CASSSTAGGGYTF. The gene calls are TRBV7-2 and TRBJ1-2, with a tentative D call TRBD1 (5 bases). Germline CDR1 SGHTA, CDR2 FQGNSA. This CDR3 comprises 13 residues. The ends were cut back, 4 bases at V and 8 bases at J, with 14 bases in the middle.

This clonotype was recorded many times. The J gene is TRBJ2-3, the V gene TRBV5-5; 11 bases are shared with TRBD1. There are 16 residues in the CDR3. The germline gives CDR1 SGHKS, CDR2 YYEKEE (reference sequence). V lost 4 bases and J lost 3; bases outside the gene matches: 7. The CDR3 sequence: CASSGEGTGGTDTQYF. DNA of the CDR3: TGTGCCAGCAGCGGGGAGGGGACAGGGGGGACAGATACGCAGTATTTT.

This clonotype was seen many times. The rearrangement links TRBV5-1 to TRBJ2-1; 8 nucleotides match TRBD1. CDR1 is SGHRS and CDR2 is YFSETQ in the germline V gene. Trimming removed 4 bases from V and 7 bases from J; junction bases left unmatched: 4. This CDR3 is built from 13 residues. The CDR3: CASSQDRANEQFF. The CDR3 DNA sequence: TGCGCCAGCAGCCAGGACAGGGCTAATGAGCAGTTCTTC.

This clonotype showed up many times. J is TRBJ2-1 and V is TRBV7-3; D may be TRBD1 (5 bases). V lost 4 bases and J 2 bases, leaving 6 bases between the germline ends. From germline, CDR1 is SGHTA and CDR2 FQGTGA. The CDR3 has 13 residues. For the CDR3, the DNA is TGTGCCAGCAGCTGGACACCCTACAATGAGCAGTTCTTC. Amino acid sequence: CASSWTPYNEQFF.

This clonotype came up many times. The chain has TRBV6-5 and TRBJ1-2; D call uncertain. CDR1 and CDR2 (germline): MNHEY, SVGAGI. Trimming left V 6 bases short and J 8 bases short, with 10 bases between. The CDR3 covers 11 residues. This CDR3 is CASRQTRGYTF. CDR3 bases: TGTGCCAGCAGGCAGACACGGGGCTACACCTTC.

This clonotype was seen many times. Here the CDR3 reads CVLWEGASYTF. CDR3 nucleotide sequence: TGCGTCCTTTGGGAGGGGGCTAGCTACACCTTC. V gene TRBV20-1 combines with J gene TRBJ1-2, with 7 positions matching TRBD1. Germline CDR1 reads DFQATT; CDR2 reads SNEGSKA (reference sequence). The CDR3 extends over 11 amino acids.

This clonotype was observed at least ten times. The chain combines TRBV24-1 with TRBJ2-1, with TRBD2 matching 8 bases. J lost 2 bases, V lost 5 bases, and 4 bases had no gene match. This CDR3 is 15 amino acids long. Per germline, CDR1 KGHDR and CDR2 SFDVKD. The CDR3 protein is CATSAAGGPYNEQFF. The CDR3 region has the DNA TGTGCCACCAGTGCCGCGGGGGGTCCCTACAATGAGCAGTTCTTC.